One and the same sample provided the 3 T cell receptor beta chains below, sequenced in a study of response to subunit inactivated influenza vaccine. TCRdb reanalysed the RT-PCR reads using MiXCR and keeps one entry per CDR3 protein. There are approximately 520,000 distinct CDR3 sequences in the sample; 16% occur only once, and less than 4% lies in the top ten. This specimen consisted of CD4+ T cells sorted from PBMCs, obtained less than 30 months after vaccination. These receptors were obtained from a man aged 45-69 years who received an inactivated influenza vaccine.

The J gene is TRBJ2-5, the V gene TRBV28; TRBD2 matches at 7 bases. After removal of 3 bases from V and 5 bases from J, the junction contained 6 bases not matched to a gene. The CDR3 sequence is 14 residues long. Germline V gene data show CDR1 as MDHEN and CDR2 as SYDVKM. The CDR3 nucleotides are TGTGCCAGCAGTTTGACTAGCACCCGTGAGACCCAGTACTTC. It translates to CASSLTSTRETQYF.

In its sample, this clonotype was seen a few times. The V and J genes are TRBV5-6 and TRBJ1-1; TRBD1 agrees at 7 bases. This CDR3 has 16 amino acids. After removal of 8 bases from V and 3 bases from J, the junction contained 16 bases not matched to a gene. CDR1 SGHDT and CDR2 YYEEEE come from the germline V gene. Here the CDR3 reads CASGSGQTMLYTEAFF. In DNA, the CDR3 is TGTGCCAGTGGGTCGGGACAGACCATGTTGTACACTGAAGCTTTCTTT.

This clonotype occurred a few times. This chain links TRBV10-3 with TRBJ2-7; TRBD2 aligns across 11 bases. Trimming removed 6 bases from V and 1 base from J; junction bases left unmatched: 5. Germline CDR1 reads ENHRY; CDR2 reads SYGVKD. This CDR3 spans 15 amino acids. Here the CDR3 reads CAIRSGTSGSYEQYF. The DNA of the CDR3 is TGTGCCATCAGGTCCGGGACTAGCGGTTCCTACGAGCAGTACTTC.